This passage covers 17 T cell receptor beta chains from one sample sequenced in a study of T cell responses to AZD1222 COVID-19 vaccine. Generated by immunoSEQ multiplex PCR, the TCRdb table keeps only in-frame clones and is missing some. The sample yields 150,000 to 200,000 clones, around nine tenths seen once. The sequenced sample was peripheral blood, obtained on day 0 of AZD1222 vaccination. These TCRs come from an adult in good health.

The chain is built from TRBV6-5 and TRBJ1-5, with D maybe TRBD1 (5 bases). The CDR3 contains 14 residues. Germline-derived CDR1 and CDR2 are MNHEY and SVGAGI. V shed 11 bases and J shed 2 bases, with 16 bases lying between them. The CDR3 sequence is CAAASQGGNQPQHF. CDR3 in DNA: TGTGCCGCGGCAAGTCAGGGTGGCAATCAGCCCCAGCATTTT.

The chain employs TRBV18 and TRBJ2-3, with TRBD2 matching over 8 bases. J lost 0 bases, V lost 3 bases, and 5 bases had no gene match. Germline assignment: CDR1 KGHSH and CDR2 LQKENI. This CDR3 has 16 amino acids. The CDR3 sequence: CASSPSGSLSTDTQYF. As DNA, the CDR3 is TGTGCCAGCTCACCGAGCGGGAGTCTAAGCACAGATACGCAGTATTTT.

The chain carries TRBV7-9 and TRBJ2-7; possible D gene TRBD1, 5 bases. The CDR3 is made up of 12 amino acids. The germline V and J ends were trimmed by 3 bases and 5 bases, with 8 bases remaining between them. In germline, CDR1 is SEHNR, CDR2 FQNEAQ (reference sequence). CDR3 in DNA: TGTGCCAGCAGCTTTATAGGGGACGAGCAGTACTTC. It yields the protein CASSFIGDEQYF.

J is TRBJ2-2 and V is TRBV19, with 8 bases lining up with TRBD2. The germline V gene has CDR1 LNHDA and CDR2 SQIVND (reference sequence). V shed 1 base and J 5 bases; nucleotides not matched to a gene: 6. This CDR3 is built from 16 residues. The CDR3 sequence is CASSIGTSGPTGELFF. The CDR3, as DNA: TGTGCCAGTAGTATAGGTACTAGCGGACCAACCGGGGAGCTGTTTTTT.

The DNA for the CDR3 is TGTGCCAGCAGCTCGGAGATTTTCCAAGAGACCCAGTACTTC. Amino acid sequence: CASSSEIFQETQYF. V gene TRBV5-4 combines with J gene TRBJ2-5, with D uncertain. The germline V and J ends were trimmed by 3 bases and 1 base, with 10 bases remaining between them. The CDR3 is 14 amino acids. The V gene's germline CDR1 is SGHNT and CDR2 YYREEE (reference sequence).

The chain has TRBV29-1 and TRBJ2-3, with a weak D call TRBD1 (5 bases). There are 15 residues in the CDR3. V dropped 0 bases and J dropped 2 bases, with 12 bases sitting between them. The V gene's germline CDR1 is SQVTM and CDR2 ANQGSEA. CDR3 residues: CSVEDRTRNTDTQYF. DNA of the CDR3: TGCAGCGTTGAAGATCGGACAAGGAACACAGATACGCAGTATTTT.

J is TRBJ1-2 and V is TRBV7-9; D gene uncertain. The CDR3 has 15 amino acids. Germline CDR1 is SEHNR and CDR2 is FQNEAQ (reference sequence). The V end was cut by 1 base, the J end by 7 bases, with 16 bases between. CDR3 amino acids: CASSLENIKGAGYTF. The DNA of the CDR3 is TGTGCCAGCAGCTTAGAAAACATCAAGGGAGCTGGCTACACCTTC.

The chain's CDR3 is CASSRLTTSGSGNEQFF. CDR3 DNA: TGCGCCAGCAGCCGCTTAACGACAAGCGGGAGTGGCAATGAGCAGTTCTTC. V gene TRBV4-1 combines with J gene TRBJ2-1; 8 nucleotides agree with TRBD2. Germline CDR1 MGHRA, CDR2 YSYEKL. Trimming at V came to 4 bases and at J to 6 bases, leaving 14 bases not matched to a gene. The CDR3 runs 17 residues.

The chain links TRBV5-4 to TRBJ1-2, with TRBD1 matching over 8 bases. Germline V gene data show CDR1 as SGHNT and CDR2 as YYREEE (reference sequence). The CDR3 sequence is 14 residues long. V shed 0 bases, J shed 3 bases, and the junction held 1 base outside the gene matches. The CDR3 coding sequence is TGTGCCAGCAGCTTGGTGGACAGGGACTATGGCTACACCTTC. The encoded protein is CASSLVDRDYGYTF.

The rearrangement joins TRBV3-1 (or the pseudogene TRBV3-2) to TRBJ1-2, with TRBD1 matching over 7 bases. There are 14 residues in the CDR3. Germline V gene data show CDR1 as LGHDT and CDR2 as YNNKEL (reference sequence). V lost 0 bases and J lost 4; bases outside the gene matches: 2. CDR3 nucleotide sequence: TGTGCCAGCAGCCAAGAAGGGACAGTCTATGGCTACACCTTC. Its translation is CASSQEGTVYGYTF.

The CDR3 DNA follows: TGTGCCAGCTCACCGAGGGGACAGGACAGCAACACTGAAGCTTTCTTT. This gives the protein CASSPRGQDSNTEAFF. The chain has TRBV18 and TRBJ1-1; TRBD1 aligns across 8 bases. The J segment lost 2 bases and the V segment lost 3 bases, leaving 8 bases of the junction unmatched. The CDR3 covers 16 residues. From germline, CDR1 is KGHSH and CDR2 LQKENI.

The chain joins TRBV18 to TRBJ2-1, with 7 bases aligning to TRBD2. The CDR3 is 14 amino acids. The V segment lost 3 bases and the J segment 8 bases; nucleotides outside the gene matches: 7. Looked up from germline, CDR1 is KGHSH and CDR2 is LQKENI. The CDR3 DNA reads as TGTGCCAGCTCACCGCGGGGGTCCCCCGATGAGCAGTTCTTC. This sequence encodes CASSPRGSPDEQFF.

This chain joins TRBV3-1 (or the pseudogene TRBV3-2) and TRBJ2-1, with TRBD2 matching over 9 bases. With 3 bases clipped from V and 4 bases from J, the junction kept 1 base outside the gene matches. The germline V gene has CDR1 LGHDT and CDR2 YNNKEL (reference sequence). The CDR3 has 14 residues. The CDR3: CASSQAGGYNEQFF. The CDR3 bases are TGTGCCAGCAGCCAGGCGGGAGGGTACAATGAGCAGTTCTTC.

The chain has TRBV6-5 and TRBJ1-1; 8 bases agree with TRBD1. Germline CDR1 is MNHEY and CDR2 is SVGAGI. The CDR3 contains 15 residues. V lost 6 bases to trimming and J lost 4 bases; unmatched junction nucleotides: 10. The DNA for the CDR3 is TGTGCCAGCAGCTGGACAGGGCCAAGTCTCACTGAAGCTTTCTTT. It translates to CASSWTGPSLTEAFF.

The rearrangement links TRBV4-2 to TRBJ1-1; no definite D call. The ends were cut back, 0 bases at V and 4 bases at J, with 9 bases in the middle. Germline lookup yields CDR1 LGHNA and CDR2 YNFKEQ. The CDR3 contains 14 residues. The CDR3 loop reads CASSQEGVGTEAFF. CDR3 DNA sequence: TGTGCCAGCAGCCAAGAAGGCGTCGGCACTGAAGCTTTCTTT.

The count of this clone is one. The chain couples TRBV9 to TRBJ2-2; 7 bases match TRBD1. V shed 0 bases, J shed 5 bases, and the junction held 4 bases outside the gene matches. This CDR3 comprises 15 residues. Germline-derived CDR1 and CDR2 are SGDLS and YYNGEE. For the CDR3, the DNA is TGTGCCAGCAGCGTAGGACAGGGTCGAACCGGGGAGCTGTTTTTT. This codes for CASSVGQGRTGELFF.

The chain combines TRBV2 with TRBJ1-2; no clear D. The CDR3 spans 15 residues. V was trimmed by 1 base and J by 2 bases, leaving 11 bases between them. Germline V gene lookup returns CDR1 SNHLY and CDR2 FYNNEI. The CDR3 is CASSEEGSWNYGYTF. CDR3 nucleotide sequence: TGTGCCAGCAGTGAAGAGGGATCGTGGAACTATGGCTACACCTTC.